Following are 20 T cell receptor beta chains from one sample sequenced in a study of blood T cell repertoires in COVID-19. Clones were sequenced by immunoSEQ multiplex PCR, and TCRdb holds only the in-frame ones, with some missing. The data show 53,000 or so clones, 85% to 90% seen once. The sample consisted of peripheral blood. Source of these receptors: an older man with active COVID-19.

The V and J genes are TRBV4-1 and TRBJ2-2; D remains unclear. The CDR3 contains 15 residues. Germline assignment: CDR1 MGHRA and CDR2 YSYEKL. V lost 2 bases and J lost 6, with 13 bases in between. The CDR3 is CASSQWPGYAGELFF. The CDR3 nucleotides are TGCGCCAGCAGCCAATGGCCAGGATACGCCGGGGAGCTGTTTTTT.

This clone was seen once. The rearrangement uses TRBV15 and TRBJ1-2; possibly TRBD1 for D (5 bases). The CDR3 has 14 amino acids. CDR1 is LNHNV and CDR2 is YYDKDF in the germline V gene (reference sequence). V was clipped by 8 bases and J by 0 bases, with 13 bases between them. The CDR3 coding sequence is TGTGCCACCCGGGGGGGAGGAGCTAACTATGGCTACACCTTC. Residues: CATRGGGANYGYTF.

The chain recombines TRBV6-5 with TRBJ1-5, with D tentatively TRBD1 (6 bases). CDR3 size: 16 residues. The germline CDR1 and CDR2 sequences are MNHEY and SVGAGI. Between the trimmed V and J ends, which lost 4 bases and 1 base, there was a span of 14 bases. The CDR3 sequence is CASSSLPDSSNQPQHF. The CDR3 region has the DNA TGTGCCAGCAGTTCCCTGCCGGACAGCAGCAATCAGCCCCAGCATTTT.

This clone has just one count. The rearrangement uses TRBV7-9 and TRBJ1-5, with a tentative D call TRBD1 (6 bases). This CDR3 is 14 amino acids long. V dropped 6 bases and J dropped 0 bases, with 9 bases sitting between them. CDR1 and CDR2 (germline): SEHNR, FQNEAQ (reference sequence). CDR3 coding DNA: TGTGCCAGCAGTCCAGGGGTTAGCAATCAGCCCCAGCATTTT. Protein: CASSPGVSNQPQHF. Using reference TRBV7-9 and TRBJ1-5 for the parts outside the CDR3, the full variable domain is DTGVSQNPRHKITKRGQNVTFRCDPISEHNRLYWYRQTLGQGPEFLTYFQNEAQLEKSRLLSDRFSAERPKGSFSTLEIQRTEQGDSAMYLCASSPGVSNQPQHFGDGTRLSIL.

This clone was found a few times. The CDR3 sequence is CASRGQYSNQPQHF. The CDR3 nucleotides read TGTGCCAGCAGAGGACAGTATAGCAATCAGCCCCAGCATTTT. The V gene is TRBV6-5, the J gene TRBJ1-5, with D tentatively TRBD1 (6 bases). This CDR3 spans 14 amino acids. V gave up 6 bases and J gave up 0 bases, with 9 bases separating them. In germline, CDR1 is MNHEY, CDR2 SVGAGI.

V gene TRBV10-2 combines with J gene TRBJ1-2; 7 bases match TRBD1. The CDR3 length is 13 residues. Germline V gene data show CDR1 as WSHSY and CDR2 as SAAADI. The ends lost 8 bases at V and 2 bases at J; junction bases unmatched: 5. CDR3 sequence (DNA): TGCGCCAGCGGCTCGACAGGGAACTATGGCTACACCTTC. Amino acids: CASGSTGNYGYTF.

The chain uses TRBV27 and TRBJ2-6; D not certain. Trimming cost V 8 bases and J 0 bases, with 8 bases left between them. The CDR3 runs 14 residues. The germline V gene encodes CDR1 MNHEY and CDR2 SMNVEV (reference sequence). DNA for the CDR3: TGTGCCAGCCGGAGACGCTCTGGGGCCAACGTCCTGACTTTC. As protein: CASRRRSGANVLTF.

The V and J genes are TRBV4-1 and TRBJ2-2; D is perhaps TRBD1 (5 bases). Germline loops: CDR1 MGHRA, CDR2 YSYEKL. The CDR3 loop spans 14 amino acids. The V gene lost 5 bases and the J gene lost 2 bases, with 9 bases spanning the gap. The CDR3 loop reads CASSKDTNTGELFF. Here the CDR3 DNA reads TGCGCCAGCAGCAAGGACACTAACACCGGGGAGCTGTTTTTT.

The V call is TRBV4-1, the J call TRBJ2-4, with 8 bases identical to TRBD1. V shed 3 bases, J shed 3 bases, and the junction held 4 bases outside the gene matches. The CDR3 loop spans 15 amino acids. From germline, CDR1 is MGHRA and CDR2 YSYEKL. CDR3 loop: CASSHSDRGKNIQYF. The CDR3 DNA reads as TGCGCCAGCAGCCATTCTGACAGGGGCAAAAACATTCAGTACTTC.

This clone has only one observation. This sequence joins TRBV24-1 and TRBJ2-3; 9 bases map to TRBD2. Per the germline V gene, CDR1 is KGHDR and CDR2 is SFDVKD. The CDR3 has 16 amino acids. With 3 bases clipped from V and 0 bases from J, the junction kept 3 bases outside the gene matches. The DNA for the CDR3 is TGTGCCACCAGTGATGCACTAGCGGGTAGCACAGATACGCAGTATTTT. Translated: CATSDALAGSTDTQYF.

V and J are TRBV9 and TRBJ2-7, with 10 bases that match TRBD1. The CDR3 length is 15 residues. The ends lost 6 bases at V and 6 bases at J; junction bases unmatched: 12. The germline V gene has CDR1 SGDLS and CDR2 YYNGEE. CDR3 DNA: TGTGCCAGCACTCCGACAGGGGGCCTCCTCGGCGAGCAGTACTTC. It codes for CASTPTGGLLGEQYF.

The rearrangement links TRBV4-3 to TRBJ1-4; TRBD1 is a possible D gene (5 bases). The germline gives CDR1 LGHNA, CDR2 YSLEER. The CDR3 is made up of 13 amino acids. Between the trimmed V and J ends, which lost 2 bases and 7 bases, there was a span of 8 bases. CDR3: CASSQRGGEKLFF. The CDR3 coding sequence is TGCGCCAGCAGCCAACGGGGGGGTGAAAAACTGTTTTTT.

This rearrangement joins TRBV6-6 to TRBJ2-3; 8 nucleotides align to TRBD1. With V trimmed by 6 bases and J by 5 bases, 7 bases remained unmatched. In germline, CDR1 is MNHNY, CDR2 SVGAGI (reference sequence). This CDR3 spans 14 amino acids. The CDR3 loop reads CASRLQGDEDTQYF. The CDR3 coding sequence is TGTGCCAGCAGACTACAGGGGGATGAAGATACGCAGTATTTT.

This clone was counted a single time. V gene TRBV6-2 or TRBV6-3 combines with J gene TRBJ1-1, with D possibly matching TRBD1 (5 bases). The CDR3 is 14 residues long. Germline V gene data show CDR1 as MNHEY and CDR2 as SVGEGT. Trimming shortened V by 2 bases and J by 1 base, and 8 bases separated the two germline ends. CDR3: CASSYGGGNTEAFF. The CDR3 nucleotides are TGTGCCAGCAGTTACGGGGGAGGGAACACTGAAGCTTTCTTT.

This clone was seen a handful of times. The chain joins TRBV6-2 or TRBV6-3 to TRBJ1-5, with D tentatively TRBD1 (5 bases). Germline V gene lookup returns CDR1 MNHEY and CDR2 SVGEGT. The CDR3 contains 13 residues. The ends were cut back, 5 bases at V and 7 bases at J, with 12 bases in the middle. The CDR3 reads CASSPRDRQPQHF. CDR3 bases: TGTGCCAGCAGTCCCAGAGACAGACAGCCCCAGCATTTT.

This clone was seen once. The chain recombines TRBV5-1 with TRBJ2-5; possible D gene TRBD1, 7 bases. CDR1 and CDR2 (germline): SGHRS, YFSETQ. Trimming pared 6 bases from V and 1 base from J, leaving 13 bases between. The CDR3 contains 14 residues. The DNA of the CDR3 is TGCGCCAGCAACGCTCAGGGGGGCCAAGAGACCCAGTACTTC. Translation: CASNAQGGQETQYF.

This clone has just a few counts. This chain connects TRBV4-2 to TRBJ2-7; D may be TRBD1 (5 bases). V was cut by 3 bases and J by 7 bases, with 10 bases left in between. The CDR3 loop spans 12 amino acids. Germline loops: CDR1 LGHNA, CDR2 YNFKEQ. The CDR3 spells CASSHPQGEQYF. The CDR3 bases are TGTGCCAGCAGCCACCCCCAGGGAGAGCAGTACTTC.

The J gene is TRBJ2-7, the V gene TRBV9; TRBD2 is a possible D gene (6 bases). There are 15 residues in the CDR3. V was cut by 2 bases and J by 0 bases, with 12 bases left in between. Germline CDR1 reads SGDLS; CDR2 reads YYNGEE. The CDR3: CASSVGGADSYEQYF. In DNA form, the CDR3 reads TGTGCCAGCAGCGTTGGCGGGGCAGACTCCTACGAGCAGTACTTC.

The rearrangement joins TRBV5-4 to TRBJ2-5, with D possibly TRBD2 on 7 matching bases. V was pared by 0 bases and J by 5 bases, with 14 bases between. CDR1 and CDR2 from the germline V gene are SGHNT and YYREEE (reference sequence). This CDR3 contains 15 residues. The CDR3 reads CASSLGPGGHETQYF. The CDR3 DNA follows: TGTGCCAGCAGCTTGGGGCCGGGGGGCCATGAGACCCAGTACTTC.

The chain recombines TRBV7-9 with TRBJ2-3, with TRBD1 matching over 8 bases. This CDR3 has 16 residues. Germline V gene data show CDR1 as SEHNR and CDR2 as FQNEAQ (reference sequence). With 4 bases clipped from V and 0 bases from J, the junction kept 6 bases outside the gene matches. The CDR3 DNA is TGTGCCAGCAGCTCTCCCAGGGGGCTTAGCACAGATACGCAGTATTTT. Translated: CASSSPRGLSTDTQYF.